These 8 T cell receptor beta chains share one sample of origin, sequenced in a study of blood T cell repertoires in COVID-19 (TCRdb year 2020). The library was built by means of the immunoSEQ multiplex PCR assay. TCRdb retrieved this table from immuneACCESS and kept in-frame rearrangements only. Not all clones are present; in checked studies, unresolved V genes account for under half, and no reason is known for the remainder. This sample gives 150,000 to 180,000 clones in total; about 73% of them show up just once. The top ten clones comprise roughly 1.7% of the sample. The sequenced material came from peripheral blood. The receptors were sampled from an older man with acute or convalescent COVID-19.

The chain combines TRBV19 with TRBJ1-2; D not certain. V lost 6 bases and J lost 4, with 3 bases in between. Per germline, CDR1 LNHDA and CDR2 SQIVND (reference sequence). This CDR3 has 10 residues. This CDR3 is CASSRYGYTF. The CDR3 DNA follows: TGTGCCAGTAGCCGCTATGGCTACACCTTC.

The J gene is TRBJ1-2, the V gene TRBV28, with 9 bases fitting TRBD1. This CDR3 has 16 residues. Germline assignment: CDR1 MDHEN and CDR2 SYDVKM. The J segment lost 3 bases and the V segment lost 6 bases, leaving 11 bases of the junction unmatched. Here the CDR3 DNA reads TGTGCCAGCAGAGAGACAACACAGGGGGCCTACTATGGCTACACCTTC. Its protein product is CASRETTQGAYYGYTF.

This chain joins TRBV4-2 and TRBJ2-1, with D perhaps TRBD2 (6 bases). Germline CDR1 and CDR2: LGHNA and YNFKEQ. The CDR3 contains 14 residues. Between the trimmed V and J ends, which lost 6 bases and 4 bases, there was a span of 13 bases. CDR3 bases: TGTGCCAGCAGGGACCGGGACTTATACAATGAGCAGTTCTTC. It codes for CASRDRDLYNEQFF.

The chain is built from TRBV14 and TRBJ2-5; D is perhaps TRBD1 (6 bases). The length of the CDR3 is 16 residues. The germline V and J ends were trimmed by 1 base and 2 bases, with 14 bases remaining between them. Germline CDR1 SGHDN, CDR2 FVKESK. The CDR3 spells CASSQGGTTRQETQYF. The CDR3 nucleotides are TGTGCCAGCAGCCAAGGTGGGACAACCCGGCAAGAGACCCAGTACTTC.

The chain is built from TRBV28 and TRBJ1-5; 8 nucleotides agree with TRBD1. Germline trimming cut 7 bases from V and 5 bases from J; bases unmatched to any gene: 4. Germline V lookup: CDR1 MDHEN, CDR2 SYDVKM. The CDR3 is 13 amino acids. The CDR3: CASTQGADQPQHF. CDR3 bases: TGTGCCAGCACGCAGGGGGCGGATCAGCCCCAGCATTTT.

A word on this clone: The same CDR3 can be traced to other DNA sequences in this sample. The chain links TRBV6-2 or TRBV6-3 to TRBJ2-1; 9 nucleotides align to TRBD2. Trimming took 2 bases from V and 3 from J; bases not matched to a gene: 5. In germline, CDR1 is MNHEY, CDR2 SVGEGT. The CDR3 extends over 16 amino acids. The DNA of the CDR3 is TGTGCCAGCAGTTACCCGGGACTAGCAGGCTACAATGAGCAGTTCTTC. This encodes CASSYPGLAGYNEQFF.

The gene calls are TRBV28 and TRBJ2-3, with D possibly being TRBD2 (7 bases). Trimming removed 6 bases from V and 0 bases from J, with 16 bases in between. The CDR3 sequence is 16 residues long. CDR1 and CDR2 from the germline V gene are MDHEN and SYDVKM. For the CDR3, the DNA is TGTGCCAGCAGACACGGGGGGCGAAAGAGCACAGATACGCAGTATTTT. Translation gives CASRHGGRKSTDTQYF.

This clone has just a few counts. The CDR3 spells CASSDRSTGNQPQHF. CDR3 in DNA: TGTGCCAGCAGTGACAGGTCAACAGGCAATCAGCCCCAGCATTTT. The gene calls are TRBV6-6 and TRBJ1-5, with D possibly TRBD1 on 6 matching bases. V lost 5 bases, J lost 2 bases, and 13 bases lay in between. Germline loops: CDR1 MNHNY, CDR2 SVGAGI (reference sequence). This CDR3 spans 15 amino acids.